This TCR beta chain was sequenced in a study of T cell responses to AZD1222 COVID-19 vaccine. Concerning this clone itself: The antigen is unknown.

J was trimmed by 5 bases and V by 1 base; bases with no gene match: 15. Germline V lookup: CDR1 MNHEY, CDR2 SMNVEV (reference sequence). The CDR3 is made up of 18 amino acids. The protocol was immunoSEQ multiplex PCR, while the TCRdb copy is restricted to in-frame clones and leaves out a portion. The sample holds approximately 150,000 clones; roughly 90% are singletons and the top ten take less than 3%. Points from the study as a whole: Repertoire sampling was restricted to post-peak T cell response timepoints.

The chain uses TRBV27 and TRBJ1-1; 8 bases are a match to TRBD1. The material sequenced was peripheral blood, taken on day 0 of AZD1222 vaccination. This clonotype was sampled from an adult in good health. Here the CDR3 DNA reads TGTGCCAGCAGTTTATTTTCAGGACAGGGTAGAGTCGGTACTGAAGCTTTCTTT. As protein: CASSLFSGQGRVGTEAFF.